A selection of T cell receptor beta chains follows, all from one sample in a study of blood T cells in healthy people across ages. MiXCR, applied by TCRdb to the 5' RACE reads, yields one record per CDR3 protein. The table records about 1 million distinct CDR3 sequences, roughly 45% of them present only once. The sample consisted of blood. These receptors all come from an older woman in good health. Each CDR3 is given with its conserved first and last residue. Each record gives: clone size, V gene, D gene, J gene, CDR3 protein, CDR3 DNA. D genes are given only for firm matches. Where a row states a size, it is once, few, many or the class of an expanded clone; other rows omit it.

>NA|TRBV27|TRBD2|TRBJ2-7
CASSPGASGGSYEQYF
TGTGCCAGCAGCCCGGGGGCTAGCGGGGGCTCCTACGAGCAGTACTTC
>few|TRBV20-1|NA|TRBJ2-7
CSAIRQGGAEQYF
TGCAGTGCCATCAGGCAGGGGGGCGCCGAGCAGTACTTC
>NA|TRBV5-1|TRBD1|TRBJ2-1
CAGSSHRGPYNEQFF
TGCGCCGGCAGCTCACACAGGGGTCCCTACAATGAGCAGTTCTTC
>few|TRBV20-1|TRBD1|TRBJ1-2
CSARDHSGGDGYTF
TGCAGTGCTAGAGATCATTCAGGGGGGGATGGCTACACCTTC
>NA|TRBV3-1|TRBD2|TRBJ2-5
CASSQVETSGEQYF
TGTGCCAGCAGCCAAGTAGAAACTAGCGGGGAGCAGTACTTC
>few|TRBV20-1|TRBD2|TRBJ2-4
CSARLAEPVKNIQYF
TGCAGTGCTAGACTAGCGGAACCAGTTAAAAACATTCAGTACTTC
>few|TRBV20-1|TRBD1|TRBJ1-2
CSARVSTGTGGYTF
TGCAGTGCTAGAGTCAGCACAGGGACAGGCGGCTACACCTTC
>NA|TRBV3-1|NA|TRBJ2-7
CASSQQLRSEQYF
TGTGCCAGCAGCCAACAGCTCCGTTCCGAGCAGTACTTC
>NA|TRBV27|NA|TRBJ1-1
CASSLSGKGNTEAFF
TGTGCCAGCAGTTTATCGGGGAAGGGGAACACTGAAGCTTTCTTT
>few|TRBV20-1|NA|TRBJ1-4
CSAARQNEKLFF
TGCAGTGCTGCTAGACAGAATGAAAAACTGTTTTTT
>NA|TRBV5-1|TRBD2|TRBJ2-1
CASTNLAGDGNEQFF
TGCGCCAGCACTAATTTAGCGGGAGATGGCAATGAGCAGTTCTTC
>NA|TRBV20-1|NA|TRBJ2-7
CSARDRRGREQYF
TGCAGTGCTAGAGACCGGAGAGGGAGGGAGCAGTACTTC
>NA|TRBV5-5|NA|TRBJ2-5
CASSPSGQQETQYF
TGTGCCAGCAGCCCGTCGGGGCAGCAAGAGACCCAGTACTTC
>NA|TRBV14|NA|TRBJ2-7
CASSQRGGLASYEQYF
TGTGCCAGCAGCCAAAGGGGTGGGCTAGCGTCCTACGAGCAGTACTTC
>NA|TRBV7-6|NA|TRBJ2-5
CASSSGRRYQETQYF
TGTGCCAGCAGCTCGGGGCGGAGGTACCAAGAGACCCAGTACTTC
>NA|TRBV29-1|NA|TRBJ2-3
CSANQGMGDTQYF
TGCAGCGCTAATCAGGGGATGGGAGATACGCAGTATTTT
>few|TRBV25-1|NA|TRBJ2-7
CASALSYEQYF
TGTGCCAGCGCATTGAGCTACGAGCAGTACTTC
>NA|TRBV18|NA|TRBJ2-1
CASSGTWNEQFF
TGTGCCAGCTCCGGGACTTGGAATGAGCAGTTCTTC
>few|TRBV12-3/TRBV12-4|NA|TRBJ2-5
CASSLDTYQETQYF
TGTGCCAGCAGTTTAGATACGTACCAAGAGACCCAGTACTTC
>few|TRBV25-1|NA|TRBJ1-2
CASSEPGLDGYTF
TGTGCCAGCAGTGAGCCTGGACTTGATGGCTACACCTTC
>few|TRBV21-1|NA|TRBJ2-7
CATHPRDKRSEQYF
TGTGCCACCCATCCCCGTGACAAGCGCTCCGAGCAGTACTTC
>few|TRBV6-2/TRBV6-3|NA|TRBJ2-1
CASSYSIRDEQFF
TGTGCCAGCAGTTACTCGATCAGGGATGAGCAGTTCTTC
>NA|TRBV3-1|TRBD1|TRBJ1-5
CASSQAGTGGKQPQHF
TGTGCCAGCAGCCAAGCCGGGACAGGGGGAAAACAGCCCCAGCATTTT